The rows below give T cell receptor beta chains drawn from one sample of a study of cytomegalovirus exposure and HLA in healthy donors. Profiled with immunoSEQ multiplex PCR; TCRdb holds only in-frame clones, not every one. This sample has under 130,000 clones, with 10% to 15% found just once. The source material was PBMCs. The origin of the receptors is a middle-aged man in good health and CMV-seropositive. CDR3s include the opening cysteine and the closing phenylalanine or tryptophan. A D gene is named only where the DNA matches it firmly. The listing skips clone size in some rows; elsewhere it reads once, few, many or a size class.

abundance: few; v_gene: TRBV5-6; j_gene: TRBJ1-5; d_gene: TRBD1; CDR3aa: CASSLLGTEHSNQPQHF; CDR3nt: TGTGCCAGCAGCTTACTCGGGACAGAGCATAGCAATCAGCCCCAGCATTTT
abundance: few; v_gene: TRBV2; j_gene: TRBJ1-2; d_gene: NA; CDR3aa: CASSEQQADYGYTF; CDR3nt: TGTGCCAGCAGTGAACAACAGGCGGACTATGGCTACACCTTC
abundance: few; v_gene: TRBV7-9; j_gene: TRBJ2-1; d_gene: TRBD2; CDR3aa: CASLRRSAGIYNEQFF; CDR3nt: TGTGCCAGCCTCCGTAGGTCAGCGGGAATCTACAATGAGCAGTTCTTC
abundance: NA; v_gene: TRBV6-1; j_gene: TRBJ1-2; d_gene: NA; CDR3aa: CASRDVPSGGYTF; CDR3nt: TGTGCCAGCAGGGACGTACCCTCGGGGGGCTACACCTTC
abundance: few; v_gene: TRBV11-2; j_gene: TRBJ2-1; d_gene: NA; CDR3aa: CASTGSSYNEQFF; CDR3nt: TGTGCCAGCACCGGGTCCTCCTACAATGAGCAGTTCTTC
abundance: NA; v_gene: TRBV5-4; j_gene: TRBJ2-2; d_gene: NA; CDR3aa: CASSRTANTGELFF; CDR3nt: TGTGCCAGCAGCAGGACTGCTAACACCGGGGAGCTGTTTTTT
abundance: few; v_gene: TRBV7-8; j_gene: TRBJ1-2; d_gene: NA; CDR3aa: CASSSQGGGGYTF; CDR3nt: TGTGCCAGCAGCTCACAGGGTGGGGGTGGCTACACCTTC
abundance: NA; v_gene: TRBV11-2; j_gene: TRBJ1-2; d_gene: TRBD1; CDR3aa: CASSPHRGYGYTF; CDR3nt: TGTGCCAGCAGCCCTCACAGGGGCTATGGCTACACCTTC
abundance: NA; v_gene: TRBV4-3; j_gene: TRBJ2-7; d_gene: TRBD1; CDR3aa: CASSQDFSQGAPYEQYF; CDR3nt: TGCGCCAGCAGCCAAGATTTTTCGCAGGGGGCGCCCTACGAGCAGTACTTC
abundance: few; v_gene: TRBV2; j_gene: TRBJ1-5; d_gene: NA; CDR3aa: CASRLQSNQPQHF; CDR3nt: TGTGCCAGCAGGTTACAGAGCAATCAGCCCCAGCATTTT
abundance: few; v_gene: TRBV19; j_gene: TRBJ2-1; d_gene: TRBD2; CDR3aa: CASSRASGYNEQFF; CDR3nt: TGTGCCAGTAGTCGGGCTAGCGGGTACAATGAGCAGTTCTTC
abundance: few; v_gene: TRBV7-2; j_gene: TRBJ2-1; d_gene: NA; CDR3aa: CASSSSGGSSYNEQFF; CDR3nt: TGTGCCAGCAGCTCCTCAGGAGGCAGCTCCTACAATGAGCAGTTCTTC
abundance: NA; v_gene: TRBV30; j_gene: TRBJ1-1; d_gene: NA; CDR3aa: CAWSVGASEAFF; CDR3nt: TGTGCCTGGAGTGTGGGGGCGTCTGAAGCTTTCTTT
abundance: few; v_gene: TRBV6-1; j_gene: TRBJ2-2; d_gene: TRBD2; CDR3aa: CASSDSLAGGLPGELFF; CDR3nt: TGTGCCAGCAGTGATAGCCTAGCGGGAGGGCTCCCCGGGGAGCTGTTTTTT
abundance: few; v_gene: TRBV6-1; j_gene: TRBJ2-7; d_gene: NA; CDR3aa: CASGQASYEQYF; CDR3nt: TGTGCCAGCGGGCAGGCATCCTACGAGCAGTACTTC
abundance: few; v_gene: TRBV28; j_gene: TRBJ2-3; d_gene: NA; CDR3aa: CASSSVGFGGRDTQYF; CDR3nt: TGTGCCAGCAGTTCCGTGGGATTTGGAGGGCGGGATACGCAGTATTTT
abundance: NA; v_gene: TRBV2; j_gene: TRBJ2-7; d_gene: NA; CDR3aa: CASSQGLGPREQYF; CDR3nt: TGTGCCAGCAGTCAAGGGCTGGGGCCGAGGGAGCAGTACTTC
abundance: few; v_gene: TRBV27; j_gene: TRBJ2-5; d_gene: TRBD2; CDR3aa: CASMGLAGGRETQYF; CDR3nt: TGTGCCAGCATGGGTCTAGCGGGAGGGAGGGAGACCCAGTACTTC
abundance: NA; v_gene: TRBV7-9; j_gene: TRBJ1-2; d_gene: TRBD1; CDR3aa: CASSSGDSVFYGYTF; CDR3nt: TGTGCCAGCAGCTCTGGGGACAGCGTTTTCTATGGCTACACCTTC
abundance: NA; v_gene: TRBV7-9; j_gene: TRBJ2-6; d_gene: NA; CDR3aa: CASSSQGDPSGANVLTF; CDR3nt: TGTGCCAGCAGCTCGCAAGGGGATCCCTCTGGGGCCAACGTCCTGACTTTC
abundance: few; v_gene: TRBV7-9; j_gene: TRBJ2-2; d_gene: TRBD1; CDR3aa: CASTLAWDRVTGELFF; CDR3nt: TGTGCCAGCACCTTAGCTTGGGACAGGGTCACCGGGGAGCTGTTTTTT
abundance: few; v_gene: TRBV7-6; j_gene: TRBJ1-2; d_gene: TRBD1; CDR3aa: CASNPGDRGDGYTF; CDR3nt: TGTGCCAGCAACCCTGGGGACAGGGGGGATGGCTACACCTTC
abundance: NA; v_gene: TRBV10-1; j_gene: TRBJ1-5; d_gene: NA; CDR3aa: CASPPGLHQPQHF; CDR3nt: TGCGCCAGCCCACCGGGTCTCCATCAGCCCCAGCATTTT
abundance: NA; v_gene: TRBV6-5; j_gene: TRBJ2-2; d_gene: TRBD2; CDR3aa: CASRVAGGNTGELFF; CDR3nt: TGTGCCAGCAGGGTAGCGGGAGGGAACACCGGGGAGCTGTTTTTT
abundance: NA; v_gene: TRBV28; j_gene: TRBJ1-5; d_gene: NA; CDR3aa: CASSLWGARDQPQHF; CDR3nt: TGTGCCAGCAGTTTATGGGGGGCGCGGGATCAGCCCCAGCATTTT
abundance: NA; v_gene: TRBV28; j_gene: TRBJ1-5; d_gene: TRBD1; CDR3aa: CASIPGTASNQPQHF; CDR3nt: TGTGCCAGCATCCCCGGGACAGCTAGCAATCAGCCCCAGCATTTT
abundance: NA; v_gene: TRBV7-9; j_gene: TRBJ2-2; d_gene: NA; CDR3aa: CASSFNGIITGELFF; CDR3nt: TGTGCCAGCAGCTTTAACGGGATTATAACCGGGGAGCTGTTTTTT
abundance: NA; v_gene: TRBV5-1; j_gene: TRBJ2-5; d_gene: NA; CDR3aa: CASSRAGKETQYF; CDR3nt: TGCGCCAGCAGCAGGGCCGGGAAAGAGACCCAGTACTTC
abundance: NA; v_gene: TRBV28; j_gene: TRBJ2-5; d_gene: TRBD1; CDR3aa: CASSLRAGGSETQYF; CDR3nt: TGTGCCAGCAGTTTAAGGGCAGGGGGATCGGAGACCCAGTACTTC
abundance: few; v_gene: TRBV19; j_gene: TRBJ1-2; d_gene: TRBD1; CDR3aa: CASSMIQGVKNGYTF; CDR3nt: TGTGCCAGTAGTATGATCCAGGGGGTCAAAAATGGCTACACCTTC
abundance: NA; v_gene: TRBV7-9; j_gene: TRBJ2-5; d_gene: TRBD1; CDR3aa: CASSLDRGRGQETQYF; CDR3nt: TGTGCCAGCAGCTTAGACAGGGGAAGGGGCCAAGAGACCCAGTACTTC
abundance: few; v_gene: TRBV27; j_gene: TRBJ2-7; d_gene: NA; CDR3aa: CASSSRLDSYEQYF; CDR3nt: TGTGCCAGCAGTTCTCGACTAGACTCCTACGAGCAGTACTTC
abundance: NA; v_gene: TRBV4-1; j_gene: TRBJ1-5; d_gene: NA; CDR3aa: CASSQDLGNNQPQHF; CDR3nt: TGCGCCAGCAGCCAAGATCTGGGCAACAATCAGCCCCAGCATTTT
abundance: NA; v_gene: TRBV4-3; j_gene: TRBJ2-1; d_gene: TRBD2; CDR3aa: CASSRTSGYNEQFF; CDR3nt: TGCGCCAGCAGCCGGACTAGCGGGTACAATGAGCAGTTCTTC
abundance: NA; v_gene: TRBV28; j_gene: TRBJ2-7; d_gene: NA; CDR3aa: CASKLQGSYEQYF; CDR3nt: TGTGCCAGCAAGCTACAGGGTTCCTACGAGCAGTACTTC
abundance: few; v_gene: TRBV15; j_gene: TRBJ2-7; d_gene: NA; CDR3aa: CATSGGGSSYEQYF; CDR3nt: TGTGCCACCAGCGGTGGGGGGAGCTCCTACGAGCAGTACTTC
abundance: NA; v_gene: TRBV5-1; j_gene: TRBJ2-6; d_gene: NA; CDR3aa: CASSPVSPGANVLTF; CDR3nt: TGCGCCAGCAGCCCTGTGAGCCCGGGGGCCAACGTCCTGACTTTC
abundance: NA; v_gene: TRBV9; j_gene: TRBJ1-5; d_gene: TRBD1; CDR3aa: CASSPTGVVQPQHF; CDR3nt: TGTGCCAGCAGCCCCACAGGGGTAGTCCAGCCCCAGCATTTT
abundance: NA; v_gene: TRBV18; j_gene: TRBJ2-7; d_gene: TRBD2; CDR3aa: CASSPRTSGSYEQYF; CDR3nt: TGTGCCAGCTCACCACGGACTAGCGGGAGCTACGAGCAGTACTTC
abundance: few; v_gene: TRBV6-5; j_gene: TRBJ2-7; d_gene: TRBD2; CDR3aa: CASSGGSSYEQYF; CDR3nt: TGTGCCAGCAGCGGGGGGAGCTCCTACGAGCAGTACTTC
abundance: NA; v_gene: TRBV5-6; j_gene: TRBJ1-2; d_gene: NA; CDR3aa: CASSFDTPGAYTF; CDR3nt: TGTGCCAGCAGCTTCGACACCCCCGGTGCCTACACCTTC
abundance: NA; v_gene: TRBV5-4; j_gene: TRBJ1-2; d_gene: TRBD1; CDR3aa: CASSADRAQVYGYTF; CDR3nt: TGTGCCAGCAGCGCGGACAGGGCACAAGTCTATGGCTACACCTTC
abundance: NA; v_gene: TRBV28; j_gene: TRBJ1-1; d_gene: NA; CDR3aa: CASSSDIRTRGEAFF; CDR3nt: TGTGCCAGCAGTTCCGATATAAGAACCCGGGGTGAAGCTTTCTTT
abundance: few; v_gene: TRBV7-9; j_gene: TRBJ1-1; d_gene: TRBD1; CDR3aa: CASSLEGAMTEAFF; CDR3nt: TGTGCCAGCAGCTTAGAGGGGGCAATGACTGAAGCTTTCTTT
abundance: once; v_gene: TRBV19; j_gene: TRBJ2-7; d_gene: TRBD2; CDR3aa: CASSLTSGRYEQYF; CDR3nt: TGTGCCAGTAGTCTGACTAGCGGGCGATACGAGCAGTACTTC